Following are 22 T cell receptor beta chains from one sample sequenced in a study of shared clonotypes between healthy human individuals. Clones were read by immunoSEQ multiplex PCR, and TCRdb kept only the in-frame ones, dropping some. This table holds 300,000 or so clones, roughly 70% found once. Sequencing was carried out using memory CD4+ T cells sorted from blood. Stated subset: CD45RA-negative fraction. The receptors stem from a man aged 25-45 years in good health.

This clone is a singleton in its sample. V is TRBV6-6 and J is TRBJ2-1, with 7 bases matching TRBD2. The CDR3 is 13 residues long. Per the germline V gene, CDR1 is MNHNY and CDR2 is SVGAGI (reference sequence). The ends lost 2 bases at V and 9 bases at J; junction bases unmatched: 4. CDR3 in DNA: TGTGCCAGCAGTTACGGGACGGGGGGTGAGCAGTTCTTC. This sequence encodes CASSYGTGGEQFF.

This clone was picked up one time. The rearrangement uses TRBV28 and TRBJ2-5, with D uncertain. The germline V and J ends were trimmed by 1 base and 5 bases, with 8 bases remaining between them. The CDR3 has 13 amino acids. Germline assignment: CDR1 MDHEN and CDR2 SYDVKM. The CDR3 region has the DNA TGTGCCAGCAGTTTATCGGTGGTGGAGACCCAGTACTTC. It encodes CASSLSVVETQYF. Variable domain in full (rest from reference TRBV28 and TRBJ2-5): DVKVTQSSRYLVKRTGEKVFLECVQDMDHENMFWYRQDPGLGLRLIYFSYDVKMKEKGDIPEGYSVSREKKERFSLILESASTNQTSMYLCASSLSVVETQYFGPGTRLLVL.

This clone came up once. This chain uses TRBV7-3 with TRBJ2-3; 10 bases fit TRBD2. The germline gives CDR1 SGHTA, CDR2 FQGTGA. The CDR3 spans 16 residues. V shed 6 bases, J shed 8 bases, and the junction held 14 bases outside the gene matches. CDR3 residues: CASRPPGTSEDGTQYF. The CDR3 DNA follows: TGTGCCAGCAGACCACCCGGGACTAGCGAAGATGGTACGCAGTATTTT.

The CDR3 coding sequence is TGTGCCAGCAGGGGGAGGGGAAGCCCGCAGTATTTT. This translates into CASRGRGSPQYF. V is TRBV2 and J is TRBJ2-3; 7 nucleotides line up with TRBD2. Germline V gene lookup returns CDR1 SNHLY and CDR2 FYNNEI. The ends lost 6 bases at V and 10 bases at J; junction bases unmatched: 7. The CDR3 runs 12 residues.

This clone was seen just once. The chain links TRBV19 to TRBJ1-4; D remains ambiguous. Germline V lookup: CDR1 LNHDA, CDR2 SQIVND (reference sequence). Trimming took off 5 bases at V and 0 bases at J, with 7 bases between the two ends. The CDR3 loop spans 14 amino acids. CDR3 DNA sequence: TGTGCCAGTAGTGTACAGACAACTAATGAAAAACTGTTTTTT. As protein: CASSVQTTNEKLFF.

This clone was recorded a few times. The V call is TRBV7-9, the J call TRBJ2-5; a possible D gene is TRBD1 (6 bases). The CDR3 has 15 amino acids. Germline lookup yields CDR1 SEHNR and CDR2 FQNEAQ (reference sequence). V was cut by 0 bases and J by 7 bases, with 15 bases left in between. The CDR3 coding sequence is TGTGCCAGCAGCTTAGCACGGGACAACGAAGGGACCCAGTACTTC. Residues: CASSLARDNEGTQYF.

The chain uses TRBV14 and TRBJ1-3; D is ambiguous. This CDR3 spans 13 amino acids. Germline V gene data show CDR1 as SGHDN and CDR2 as FVKESK. V shed 3 bases and J shed 4 bases, with 7 bases lying between them. The CDR3 DNA is TGTGCCAGCAGCCACACGGGGGGAAACACCATATATTTT. This translates into CASSHTGGNTIYF. Looking up the rest from reference TRBV14 and TRBJ1-3 gives the full variable domain: EAGVTQFPSHSVIEKGQTVTLRCDPISGHDNLYWYRRVMGKEIKFLLHFVKESKQDESGMPNNRFLAERTGGTYSTLKVQPAELEDSGVYFCASSHTGGNTIYFGEGSWLTVV.

This clone was seen more than once but under ten times. The genes are TRBV2 and TRBJ1-2; D gene uncertain. The CDR3 sequence is 12 residues long. Germline values: CDR1 SNHLY, CDR2 FYNNEI. The V end was cut by 6 bases, the J end by 8 bases, with 13 bases between. In DNA, the CDR3 is TGTGCCAGCAGGACCTCCGGGGTCGGCTACACCTTC. This codes for CASRTSGVGYTF. The full variable domain, completed using reference TRBV2 and TRBJ1-2, is EPEVTQTPSHQVTQMGQEVILRCVPISNHLYFYWYRQILGQKVEFLVSFYNNEISEKSEIFDDQFSVERPDGSNFTLKIRSTKLEDSAMYFCASRTSGVGYTFGSGTRLTVV.

This sequence joins TRBV6-1 and TRBJ2-5; no definite D call. Germline assignment: CDR1 MNHNS and CDR2 SASEGT. V gave up 4 bases and J gave up 4 bases, with 16 bases separating them. This CDR3 is 15 amino acids long. DNA of the CDR3: TGTGCCAGCAGTGTGTCTTTAGTTTTCGGAGAGACCCAGTACTTC. As protein: CASSVSLVFGETQYF.

The V and J genes are TRBV28 and TRBJ1-1; D gene uncertain. This CDR3 has 13 amino acids. Germline V CDR1 and CDR2: MDHEN, SYDVKM. V was clipped by 7 bases and J by 3 bases, with 12 bases between them. The CDR3: CASNQAQHTEAFF. The DNA for the CDR3 is TGTGCCAGCAATCAGGCACAACACACTGAAGCTTTCTTT.

V is TRBV6-6 and J is TRBJ1-3, with a weak D call TRBD1 (5 bases). Between the trimmed V and J ends, which lost 3 bases and 0 bases, there was a span of 9 bases. The CDR3 is made up of 15 amino acids. Germline V gene sequence: CDR1 MNHNY, CDR2 SVGAGI (reference sequence). The CDR3 reads CASSYDSVSGNTIYF. The CDR3 region has the DNA TGTGCCAGCAGTTATGACAGCGTCTCTGGAAACACCATATATTTT.

V gene TRBV7-9 combines with J gene TRBJ2-3; D uncertain. Per germline, CDR1 SEHNR and CDR2 FQNEAQ (reference sequence). The V and J ends lost 1 base and 5 bases respectively, with 16 bases between them. The CDR3 has 16 amino acids. The CDR3 nucleotides are TGTGCCAGCAGCTTAGGAGGTGGAGTCCGCGGAGATACGCAGTATTTT. Amino acid sequence: CASSLGGGVRGDTQYF.

Many counts were recorded for this clone. Other DNA sequences of this sample code for an identical CDR3. This rearrangement joins TRBV11-2 to TRBJ2-3, with D possibly TRBD1 on 5 matching bases. V shed 2 bases and J shed 2 bases, with 8 bases lying between them. The CDR3 totals 14 residues. Germline CDR1 and CDR2: SGHAT and FQNNGV. The CDR3 DNA reads as TGTGCCAGCAGCTTAAGGGGCTTCACAGATACGCAGTATTTT. Protein sequence: CASSLRGFTDTQYF.

Details on this clone: The same CDR3 arises from other DNA sequences in this sample as well. The chain couples TRBV5-1 to TRBJ2-1; D is ambiguous. CDR3 length: 15 amino acids. V shed 3 bases and J shed 0 bases, with 10 bases lying between them. Germline lookup yields CDR1 SGHRS and CDR2 YFSETQ. CDR3 region: CASSSSGSSYNEQFF. Written as DNA, the CDR3 is TGCGCCAGCAGCTCTTCCGGCAGCTCCTACAATGAGCAGTTCTTC.

The rearrangement joins TRBV11-2 to TRBJ2-7, with D perhaps matching TRBD1 (6 bases). Germline CDR1 and CDR2: SGHAT and FQNNGV. The ends were cut back, 5 bases at V and 0 bases at J, with 11 bases in the middle. The CDR3 totals 14 residues. CDR3 protein: CASSRTEISYEQYF. CDR3 coding DNA: TGTGCCAGCAGCAGGACAGAGATCTCCTACGAGCAGTACTTC.

This rearrangement joins TRBV19 to TRBJ2-5, with D perhaps being TRBD1 or TRBD2 (5 bases each). The ends were cut back, 8 bases at V and 1 base at J, with 11 bases in the middle. The V gene's germline CDR1 is LNHDA and CDR2 SQIVND (reference sequence). The CDR3 is 13 amino acids. Here the CDR3 DNA reads TGTGCCAGTGGCGAGGGGCGCCAAGAGACCCAGTACTTC. Its translation: CASGEGRQETQYF.

This chain connects TRBV11-2 to TRBJ2-1; 13 positions agree with TRBD2. CDR1 is SGHAT and CDR2 is FQNNGV in the germline V gene. The junction had 10 bases not matched to a gene; V was cut back by 5 bases and J by 9 bases. CDR3 size: 16 residues. CDR3 in DNA: TGTGCCAGCAGCCCAGGACTAGCGGGAGTCGAGGGTGAGCAGTTCTTC. Translating it yields CASSPGLAGVEGEQFF.

This clone was detected only a few times. The chain joins TRBV7-6 to TRBJ2-7; 8 bases match TRBD1. The CDR3 sequence is 18 residues long. The trim removed 5 bases at V and 6 bases at J, leaving 21 bases unmatched. Germline V gene sequence: CDR1 SGHVS, CDR2 FNYEAQ. CDR3 nucleotides: TGTGCCAGCAGCCCGTCGGACAGGGATCTGGTTTGGGGCTCCGAGCAGTACTTC. It yields the protein CASSPSDRDLVWGSEQYF.

The rearrangement uses TRBV18 and TRBJ2-3; D is unresolved. CDR1 KGHSH and CDR2 LQKENI come from the germline V gene. The V end was cut by 0 bases, the J end by 9 bases, with 10 bases between. This CDR3 comprises 13 residues. The DNA of the CDR3 is TGTGCCAGCTCACCACCGAATGAGTCGACGCAGTATTTT. It is translated as CASSPPNESTQYF.

This chain joins TRBV7-8 and TRBJ1-5; a weak D match, TRBD1 (6 bases). The CDR3 runs to 17 residues. Trimming removed 5 bases at V and 9 bases at J, with 26 bases between. CDR1 is SGHVS, CDR2 FQNEAQ, per germline. The CDR3 is CASSPRIGGANEAPQHF. CDR3 nucleotide sequence: TGTGCCAGCAGCCCTCGTATCGGGGGCGCGAACGAGGCGCCCCAGCATTTT.

The V gene is TRBV2, the J gene TRBJ1-1; the D gene is possibly TRBD1 (5 bases). Germline V CDR1 and CDR2: SNHLY, FYNNEI. The CDR3 spans 14 residues. V gave up 4 bases and J gave up 0 bases, with 9 bases separating them. The CDR3 nucleotides are TGTGCCAGCAGTGGAGGGGCCCTGAACACTGAAGCTTTCTTT. It translates to CASSGGALNTEAFF.

This sequence joins TRBV29-1 and TRBJ2-1, with TRBD2 identical over 10 bases. This CDR3 contains 15 residues. Germline CDR1 reads SQVTM; CDR2 reads ANQGSEA. V lost 3 bases to trimming and J lost 5 bases; unmatched junction nucleotides: 7. CDR3 DNA: TGCAGCGTTGAGGGGAGCGGGAGGGTCAACAATGAGCAGTTCTTC. Its translation: CSVEGSGRVNNEQFF.